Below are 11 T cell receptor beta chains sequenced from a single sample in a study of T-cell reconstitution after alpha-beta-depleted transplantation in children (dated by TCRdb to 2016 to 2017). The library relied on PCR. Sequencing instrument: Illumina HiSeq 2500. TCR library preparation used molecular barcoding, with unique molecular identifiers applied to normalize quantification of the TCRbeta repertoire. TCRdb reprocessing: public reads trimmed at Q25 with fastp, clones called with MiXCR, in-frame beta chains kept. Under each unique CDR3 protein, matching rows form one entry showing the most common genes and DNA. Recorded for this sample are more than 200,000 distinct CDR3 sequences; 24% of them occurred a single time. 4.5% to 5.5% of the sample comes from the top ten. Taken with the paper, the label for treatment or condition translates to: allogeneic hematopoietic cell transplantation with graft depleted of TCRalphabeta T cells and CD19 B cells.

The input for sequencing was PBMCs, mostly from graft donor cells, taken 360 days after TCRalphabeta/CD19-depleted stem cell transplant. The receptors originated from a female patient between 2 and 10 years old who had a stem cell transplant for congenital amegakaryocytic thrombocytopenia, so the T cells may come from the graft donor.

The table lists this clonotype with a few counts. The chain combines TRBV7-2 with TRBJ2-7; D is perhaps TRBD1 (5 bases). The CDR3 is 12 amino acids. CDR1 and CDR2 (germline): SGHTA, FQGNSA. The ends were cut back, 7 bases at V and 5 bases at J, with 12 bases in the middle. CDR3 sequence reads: CASKVGLDEQYF. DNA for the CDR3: TGTGCCAGCAAAGTGGGGCTCGACGAGCAGTACTTC.

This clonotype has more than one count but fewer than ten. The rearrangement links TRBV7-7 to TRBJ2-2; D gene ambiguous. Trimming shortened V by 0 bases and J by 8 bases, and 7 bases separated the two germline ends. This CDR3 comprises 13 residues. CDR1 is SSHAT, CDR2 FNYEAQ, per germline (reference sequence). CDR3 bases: TGTGCCAGCAGCTTAGCAGTCTCTGGGGAGCTGTTTTTT. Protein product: CASSLAVSGELFF.

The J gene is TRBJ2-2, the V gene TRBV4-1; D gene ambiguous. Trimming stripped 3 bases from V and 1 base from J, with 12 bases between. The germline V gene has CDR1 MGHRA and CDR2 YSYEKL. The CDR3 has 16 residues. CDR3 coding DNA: TGCGCCAGCAGCCAGGAACCTTACAAGAACACCGGGGAGCTGTTTTTT. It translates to CASSQEPYKNTGELFF.

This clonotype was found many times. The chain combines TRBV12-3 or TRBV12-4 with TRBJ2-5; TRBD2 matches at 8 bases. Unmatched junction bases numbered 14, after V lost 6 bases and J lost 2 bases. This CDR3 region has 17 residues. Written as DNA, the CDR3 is TGTGCCAGCAGCCCCCATCGGCAACTAGCGGTTCAAGAGACCCAGTACTTC. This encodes CASSPHRQLAVQETQYF.

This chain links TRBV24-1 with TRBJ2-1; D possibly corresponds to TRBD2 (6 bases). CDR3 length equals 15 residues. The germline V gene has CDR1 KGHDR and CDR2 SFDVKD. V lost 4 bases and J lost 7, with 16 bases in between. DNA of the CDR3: TGTGCCACCAGTGACGGAGGCGGGAAGACGAATGAGCAGTTCTTC. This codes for CATSDGGGKTNEQFF.

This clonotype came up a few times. The CDR3 region is CAWSVHSNQPQHF. In DNA, the CDR3 is TGTGCCTGGAGTGTACATAGCAATCAGCCCCAGCATTTT. The rearrangement joins TRBV30 to TRBJ1-5, with no clear D. Germline values: CDR1 GTSNPN, CDR2 SVGIG (reference sequence). This CDR3 is 13 amino acids long. V was shortened by 0 bases and J by 0 bases, with 3 bases between the two germline ends.

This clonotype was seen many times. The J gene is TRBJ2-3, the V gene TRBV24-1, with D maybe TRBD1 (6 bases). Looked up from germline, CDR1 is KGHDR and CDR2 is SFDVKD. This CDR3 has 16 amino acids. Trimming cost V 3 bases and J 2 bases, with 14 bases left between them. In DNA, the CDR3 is TGTGCCACCAGTGATGCCCGGGACATCTACACAGATACGCAGTATTTT. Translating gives CATSDARDIYTDTQYF.

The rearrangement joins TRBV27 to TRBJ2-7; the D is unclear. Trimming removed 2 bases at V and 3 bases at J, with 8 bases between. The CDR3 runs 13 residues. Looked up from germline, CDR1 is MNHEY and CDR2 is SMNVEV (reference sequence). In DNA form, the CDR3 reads TGTGCCAGCAGTTTAAAGGCTATCTACGAGCAGTACTTC. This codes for CASSLKAIYEQYF.

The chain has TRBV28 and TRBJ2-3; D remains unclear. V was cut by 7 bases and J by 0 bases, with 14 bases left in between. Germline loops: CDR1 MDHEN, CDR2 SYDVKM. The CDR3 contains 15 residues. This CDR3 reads CASTTTRRSTDTQYF. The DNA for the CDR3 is TGTGCCAGCACCACTACTCGGCGCAGCACAGATACGCAGTATTTT.

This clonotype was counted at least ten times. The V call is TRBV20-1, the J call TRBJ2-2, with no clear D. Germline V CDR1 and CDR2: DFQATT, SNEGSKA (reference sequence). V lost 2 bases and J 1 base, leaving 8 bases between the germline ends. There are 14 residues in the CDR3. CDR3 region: CSARTVKNTGELFF. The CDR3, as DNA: TGCAGTGCTAGAACGGTGAAGAACACCGGGGAGCTGTTTTTT.

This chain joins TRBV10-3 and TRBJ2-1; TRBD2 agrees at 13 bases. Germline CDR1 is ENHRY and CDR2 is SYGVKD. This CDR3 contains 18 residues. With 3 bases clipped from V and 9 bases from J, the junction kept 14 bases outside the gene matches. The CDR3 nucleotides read TGTGCCATCAGTGATCCTCAACCTGGACTAGCGGGAGTTGTTGAGCAGTTCTTC. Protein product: CAISDPQPGLAGVVEQFF.